What follows are 26 T cell receptor beta chains derived from one specimen sequenced in a study of blood T cell repertoires in COVID-19. Some clones are missing from TCRdb's copy, which holds only in-frame ones; the method was immunoSEQ multiplex PCR. The table lists about 250,000 clones, 70% to 85% of them singletons, with about 8.9% in the top ten. The sequenced sample consisted of peripheral blood. The source is a man older than 75 with acute or convalescent COVID-19.

The J gene is TRBJ2-3, the V gene TRBV5-1; 9 bases are a match to TRBD1. From germline, CDR1 is SGHRS and CDR2 YFSETQ. V lost 0 bases and J lost 3; bases outside the gene matches: 8. The CDR3 is made up of 17 amino acids. The CDR3 loop is CASSLATGGAKTDTQYF. The CDR3 DNA reads TGCGCCAGCAGCTTGGCTACAGGGGGCGCAAAAACAGATACGCAGTATTTT.

This clone is a singleton in its sample. V usage is TRBV18 and J usage is TRBJ2-1; TRBD2 agrees at 8 bases. The junction had 5 bases not matched to a gene; V was cut back by 3 bases and J by 4 bases. Germline values: CDR1 KGHSH, CDR2 LQKENI. The CDR3 runs 15 residues. This CDR3 reads CASSPRGGVYNEQFF. The CDR3 coding sequence is TGTGCCAGCTCACCCCGGGGGGGGGTATACAATGAGCAGTTCTTC.

This chain links TRBV10-1 with TRBJ2-4, with TRBD1 matching over 8 bases. Germline values: CDR1 WNHNN, CDR2 SYGVQD (reference sequence). The CDR3 is 19 amino acids. V dropped 9 bases and J dropped 0; count of bases not matched to a gene: 19. The CDR3 nucleotides are TGCGCCAGTTTAGAATCTCCGGGACAGGCCCCCTTAGCCAAAAACATTCAGTACTTC. Residues: CASLESPGQAPLAKNIQYF.

This clone has more than one count but fewer than ten. The rearrangement uses TRBV3-1 (or the pseudogene TRBV3-2) and TRBJ1-1, with 7 bases matching TRBD1. Germline-derived CDR1 and CDR2 are LGHDT and YNNKEL (reference sequence). V was pared by 4 bases and J by 9 bases, with 5 bases of the junction left unmatched. This CDR3 region has 12 residues. CDR3 in amino acids: CASSLRTGKAFF. For the CDR3, the DNA is TGTGCCAGCAGCCTGCGGACAGGAAAAGCTTTCTTT.

This chain connects TRBV6-5 to TRBJ2-7; perhaps TRBD2 as D (6 bases). CDR3 length: 14 amino acids. Germline values: CDR1 MNHEY, CDR2 SVGAGI. Deletions cut 8 bases from V and 0 bases from J, with 14 bases between. CDR3 DNA sequence: TGTGCCAGCTCCAGGCAGGGAGGCTCCTACGAGCAGTACTTC. It specifies CASSRQGGSYEQYF.

The rearrangement joins TRBV6-6 to TRBJ1-5; maybe TRBD1 (5 bases). CDR3 length: 15 amino acids. V dropped 1 base and J dropped 1 base, with 8 bases sitting between them. Germline CDR1 MNHNY, CDR2 SVGAGI (reference sequence). The CDR3 protein is CASSYWGESNQPQHF. CDR3 bases: TGTGCCAGCAGTTACTGGGGGGAAAGCAATCAGCCCCAGCATTTT.

This clone was picked up many times. This chain links TRBV11-3 with TRBJ2-7, with TRBD2 matching over 12 bases. V shed 2 bases, J shed 0 bases, and the junction held 8 bases outside the gene matches. The CDR3 is made up of 18 amino acids. Germline V gene lookup returns CDR1 SGHNT and CDR2 YENEEA. The CDR3 loop is CASSLIGTSGRSSYEQYF. The CDR3 DNA follows: TGTGCCAGCAGCTTAATAGGGACTAGCGGGCGTAGCTCCTACGAGCAGTACTTC.

The sample holds a few counts of this clone. The chain is built from TRBV18 and TRBJ2-7; the D gene is possibly TRBD2 (6 bases). In germline, CDR1 is KGHSH, CDR2 LQKENI. The CDR3 extends over 14 amino acids. The V end lost 0 bases, the J end lost 6 bases, and 12 bases lay between the germline ends. The CDR3 DNA is TGTGCCAGCTCACCACCGGGGGGATCTTCCGAGCAGTACTTC. This sequence encodes CASSPPGGSSEQYF.

The V and J genes are TRBV10-3 and TRBJ1-2; 7 nucleotides agree with TRBD1. V lost 7 bases to trimming and J lost 5 bases; unmatched junction nucleotides: 7. The CDR3 extends over 13 amino acids. Germline lookup yields CDR1 ENHRY and CDR2 SYGVKD. The CDR3 reads CAINPGQRYGYTF. The CDR3, as DNA: TGTGCCATCAACCCGGGACAGAGGTATGGCTACACCTTC.

CDR3 in amino acids: CASSSVGGEVYEQYF. The DNA for the CDR3 is TGTGCCAGTAGTTCCGTGGGGGGAGAGGTGTACGAGCAGTACTTC. This chain uses TRBV19 with TRBJ2-7, with D tentatively TRBD2 (6 bases). From germline, CDR1 is LNHDA and CDR2 SQIVND (reference sequence). The length of the CDR3 is 15 residues. V was shortened by 5 bases and J by 4 bases, with 18 bases between the two germline ends.

The chain recombines TRBV7-9 with TRBJ1-3, with TRBD1 as a possible D gene (6 bases). V was clipped by 5 bases and J by 0 bases, with 17 bases between them. Germline lookup yields CDR1 SEHNR and CDR2 FQNEAQ (reference sequence). The CDR3 is 17 residues long. CDR3 region: CASSVRDNKSSGNTIYF. The DNA for the CDR3 is TGTGCCAGCAGCGTCCGGGACAACAAAAGCTCTGGAAACACCATATATTTT.

This clone has more than one count but fewer than ten. CDR3 nucleotides: TGTGCCTGGAGTTCGACAGGGTTAGCAACTAATGAAAAACTGTTTTTT. Its translation: CAWSSTGLATNEKLFF. The V gene is TRBV30, the J gene TRBJ1-4; 7 bases agree with TRBD1. Germline CDR1 reads GTSNPN; CDR2 reads SVGIG (reference sequence). Trimming at V came to 2 bases and at J to 0 bases, leaving 6 bases not matched to a gene. There are 16 residues in the CDR3.

This clone showed up just once. The chain uses TRBV7-9 and TRBJ1-3; D not certain. The germline gives CDR1 SEHNR, CDR2 FQNEAQ (reference sequence). The CDR3 contains 15 residues. Trimming pared 1 base from V and 2 bases from J, leaving 9 bases between. This CDR3 is CASSLVMRAGNTIYF. In DNA form, the CDR3 reads TGTGCCAGCAGCTTAGTAATGAGGGCTGGAAACACCATATATTTT.

The genes are TRBV2 and TRBJ2-7, with 7 bases matching TRBD1. The germline gives CDR1 SNHLY, CDR2 FYNNEI. J was trimmed by 2 bases and V by 6 bases; bases with no gene match: 16. The CDR3 sequence is 17 residues long. The CDR3 DNA reads TGTGCCAGCAGGGTGGACAGGATGAAGGGGGCTGCCTACGAGCAGTACTTC. Its translation is CASRVDRMKGAAYEQYF.

The genes are TRBV18 and TRBJ1-3; D might be TRBD1 (5 bases). Trimming removed 2 bases at V and 4 bases at J, with 15 bases between. Germline V lookup: CDR1 KGHSH, CDR2 LQKENI. The CDR3 covers 16 residues. DNA for the CDR3: TGTGCCAGCTCACCAGGAGTCAGGGAATCCGGAAACACCATATATTTT. It yields the protein CASSPGVRESGNTIYF.

The chain is built from TRBV18 and TRBJ1-5, with a possible D match to TRBD1 (5 bases). Germline CDR1 reads KGHSH; CDR2 reads LQKENI. V was pared by 1 base and J by 7 bases, with 17 bases between. This CDR3 has 16 residues. CDR3 bases: TGTGCCAGCTCACCACGTCCCGGGGGGAGAGAACAGCCCCAGCATTTT. As protein: CASSPRPGGREQPQHF.

The chain uses TRBV6-1 and TRBJ1-5; weak D call: TRBD1 (6 bases). The germline V and J ends were trimmed by 3 bases and 6 bases, with 12 bases remaining between them. CDR1 is MNHNS and CDR2 is SASEGT in the germline V gene. This CDR3 spans 14 amino acids. This CDR3 is CASSDRGIGQPQHF. The CDR3 nucleotides read TGTGCCAGCAGTGACAGGGGAATTGGTCAGCCCCAGCATTTT.

This clone has only one observation. Other DNA sequences of this sample code for an identical CDR3. This chain uses TRBV7-8 with TRBJ2-7; 8 bases line up with TRBD1. The V gene's germline CDR1 is SGHVS and CDR2 FQNEAQ. The CDR3 sequence is 14 residues long. The V and J ends lost 5 bases and 1 base, in that order; junction bases with no gene match: 4. In DNA, the CDR3 is TGTGCCAGCAGCCCTAGGACAGGGTCCTACGAGCAGTACTTC. Amino acid sequence: CASSPRTGSYEQYF.

The table lists this clone with a count of one. This chain uses TRBV18 with TRBJ2-5; the D gene is possibly TRBD1 (5 bases). The V end was cut by 3 bases, the J end by 0 bases, with 8 bases between. CDR3 size: 14 residues. Looked up from germline, CDR1 is KGHSH and CDR2 is LQKENI. CDR3 in amino acids: CASSPRTYQETQYF. DNA of the CDR3: TGTGCCAGCTCACCCCGGACATACCAAGAGACCCAGTACTTC.

The chain links TRBV18 to TRBJ1-5; the match to TRBD1 covers 7 bases. The CDR3 sequence is 14 residues long. J lost 2 bases, V lost 6 bases, and 4 bases had no gene match. Germline V CDR1 and CDR2: KGHSH, LQKENI. The CDR3 spells CASSLDRGNQPQHF. The CDR3 DNA reads as TGTGCCAGCTCTCTTGACAGGGGCAATCAGCCCCAGCATTTT.

The V call is TRBV7-9, the J call TRBJ1-1, with D possibly being TRBD1 (6 bases). The CDR3 runs 15 residues. Germline V lookup: CDR1 SEHNR, CDR2 FQNEAQ (reference sequence). Trimming stripped 5 bases from V and 1 base from J, with 14 bases between. CDR3 sequence reads: CASSPPRTANTEAFF. The CDR3 nucleotides are TGTGCCAGCAGCCCCCCCCGGACAGCGAACACTGAAGCTTTCTTT.

The chain joins TRBV24-1 to TRBJ2-1; 7 nucleotides line up with TRBD2. Germline trimming cut 1 base from V and 4 bases from J; bases unmatched to any gene: 9. The germline V gene has CDR1 KGHDR and CDR2 SFDVKD. This CDR3 region has 17 residues. The CDR3 loop is CATSDFGGRFGYNEQFF. The CDR3 DNA reads as TGTGCCACCAGTGATTTTGGCGGGAGATTTGGTTACAATGAGCAGTTCTTC.

V is TRBV3-1 (or the pseudogene TRBV3-2) and J is TRBJ2-7; 7 bases agree with TRBD2. The CDR3 covers 15 residues. Germline lookup yields CDR1 LGHDT and CDR2 YNNKEL (reference sequence). Losses at the gene ends were 4 bases for V and 3 bases for J; bases not matched to a gene: 9. Here the CDR3 reads CASSRGLGGSYEQYF. The DNA of the CDR3 is TGTGCCAGCAGCCGAGGTCTAGGCGGGAGCTACGAGCAGTACTTC.

CDR3 in amino acids: CASSSGSPSGVNEQFF. The CDR3, as DNA: TGCGCCAGCAGCTCTGGGAGCCCTTCAGGAGTTAATGAGCAGTTCTTC. This sequence joins TRBV5-1 and TRBJ2-1, with D tentatively TRBD2 (5 bases). With 3 bases removed from V and 7 bases from J, the gap between germline ends came to 20 bases. Germline values: CDR1 SGHRS, CDR2 YFSETQ. The length of the CDR3 is 16 residues.

The chain combines TRBV24-1 with TRBJ2-7, with a possible D match to TRBD1 (5 bases). There are 15 residues in the CDR3. Between the trimmed V and J ends, which lost 2 bases and 5 bases, there was a span of 15 bases. CDR1 KGHDR and CDR2 SFDVKD come from the germline V gene. CDR3 DNA sequence: TGTGCCACCAGTGATTCGGGCAGGGTCATGGACGAGCAGTACTTC. Its translation: CATSDSGRVMDEQYF.

This clone turned up a few times. The genes are TRBV3-1 (or the pseudogene TRBV3-2) and TRBJ1-1, with 7 bases matching TRBD1. Germline loops: CDR1 LGHDT, CDR2 YNNKEL (reference sequence). CDR3 length: 16 residues. V trimming: 4 bases; J trimming: 5 bases; junction bases outside the gene matches: 13. This chain's CDR3 is CASSLNPGGLGTEAFF. Written as DNA, the CDR3 is TGTGCCAGCAGCCTCAACCCAGGGGGACTTGGGACTGAAGCTTTCTTT.